A single sample gave rise to the 30 T cell receptor beta chains below, sequenced in a study of cytomegalovirus exposure and HLA in healthy donors. PCR amplification relied on 60 Vbeta primers (plus 13 Jbeta primers). Sequenced by immunoSEQ multiplex PCR; TCRdb stores in-frame clones only, minus some. In the table there are 150,000 to 200,000 clones, about 87% of which are singletons. The sequenced sample was PBMCs. Every receptor here comes from a woman aged 18-30 years in good health and CMV-seronegative.

The chain carries TRBV5-1 and TRBJ2-7, with 12 positions matching TRBD2. The end of the DNA fits TRBJ2-1 better, so the J call may be wrong. This CDR3 contains 17 residues. CDR1 is SGHRS, CDR2 YFSETQ, per germline. The CDR3 region has the DNA TGCGCCAGCAGCTTGTGGACTAGCGGGGCCAAAGGGAATGAGCAGTTCTTC. It specifies CASSLWTSGAKGNEQFF.

There are a few counts of this clone. The chain combines TRBV11-2 with TRBJ2-3, with 14 bases identical to TRBD2. The CDR3 has 18 amino acids. V shed 1 base, J shed 8 bases, and the junction held 11 bases outside the gene matches. Germline CDR1 and CDR2: SGHAT and FQNNGV. CDR3 in DNA: TGTGCCAGCAGCTTAGTGATAGGACTAGCGGGGGGTTTTATTACGCAGTATTTT. It encodes CASSLVIGLAGGFITQYF.

This clone was observed a single time. The CDR3 reads CASSFPGQGASGGYTF. The DNA for the CDR3 is TGTGCCAGCAGCTTTCCCGGACAGGGGGCCTCCGGTGGCTACACCTTC. V is TRBV7-9 and J is TRBJ1-2; 11 bases match TRBD1. The V segment lost 3 bases and the J segment 7 bases; nucleotides outside the gene matches: 10. CDR1 and CDR2 from the germline V gene are SEHNR and FQNEAQ (reference sequence). The CDR3 covers 16 residues.

This sequence joins TRBV6-1 and TRBJ2-2; possible D gene TRBD1, 6 bases. Trimming took 8 bases from V and 6 from J, leaving 10 bases between them. This CDR3 spans 12 amino acids. CDR1 is MNHNS, CDR2 SASEGT, per germline. For the CDR3, the DNA is TGTGCCAGCGCAGGGGTAGCCGGGGAGCTGTTTTTT. Translation: CASAGVAGELFF.

This chain connects TRBV28 to TRBJ1-1; 7 nucleotides match TRBD1. J lost 2 bases, V lost 5 bases, and 11 bases had no gene match. Germline V lookup: CDR1 MDHEN, CDR2 SYDVKM. The CDR3 has 16 residues. CDR3 bases: TGTGCCAGCAGTCCCACGGACAGGAGGTTTAACACTGAAGCTTTCTTT. Its protein is CASSPTDRRFNTEAFF.

The rearrangement joins TRBV5-1 to TRBJ2-7; 8 bases match TRBD1. This CDR3 contains 17 residues. V shed 2 bases and J 3 bases; nucleotides not matched to a gene: 13. Looked up from germline, CDR1 is SGHRS and CDR2 is YFSETQ. For the CDR3, the DNA is TGCGCCAGCAGCTTTTTTGTTCCGGGACAGGAGGACTACGAGCAGTACTTC. It codes for CASSFFVPGQEDYEQYF.

A single count supports this clone. V usage is TRBV30 and J usage is TRBJ2-7, with TRBD1 matching over 9 bases. The CDR3 is 14 amino acids. V lost 3 bases and J lost 3; bases outside the gene matches: 6. The germline CDR1 and CDR2 sequences are GTSNPN and SVGIG (reference sequence). CDR3 residues: CAWSGTGRFYEQYF. CDR3 in DNA: TGTGCCTGGAGCGGGACAGGGAGATTCTACGAGCAGTACTTC.

The V call is TRBV5-1, the J call TRBJ2-3, with 13 bases fitting TRBD2. The CDR3 is made up of 17 amino acids. Trimming at V came to 0 bases and at J to 4 bases, leaving 5 bases not matched to a gene. CDR1 is SGHRS, CDR2 YFSETQ, per germline. The DNA for the CDR3 is TGCGCCAGCAGCTTGGCCCCGGGACTAGCGGGATCAGATACGCAGTATTTT. Residues: CASSLAPGLAGSDTQYF.

Written as DNA, the CDR3 is TGTGCCAGCAGCCTATATGGGGGAATGGGACTAGCGGAATTGGAGGGTTACGAGCAGTACTTC. Translated: CASSLYGGMGLAELEGYEQYF. The J gene is TRBJ2-7, the V gene TRBV7-3; 11 bases are a match to TRBD2. After removal of 5 bases from V and 4 bases from J, the junction contained 25 bases not matched to a gene. Germline CDR1 reads SGHTA; CDR2 reads FQGTGA. The CDR3 extends over 21 amino acids.

This clone has just one count. The genes are TRBV30 and TRBJ2-2; 8 bases map to TRBD2. J was trimmed by 3 bases and V by 0 bases; bases with no gene match: 3. Germline V gene lookup returns CDR1 GTSNPN and CDR2 SVGIG (reference sequence). The CDR3 sequence is 15 residues long. DNA of the CDR3: TGTGCCTGGAGTGTAGTCGGGAGGGACACCGGGGAGCTGTTTTTT. Translation gives CAWSVVGRDTGELFF.

This clone was recorded only once. The chain carries TRBV10-2 and TRBJ1-1; possibly TRBD1 for D (6 bases). Germline values: CDR1 WSHSY, CDR2 SAAADI. This CDR3 is 15 amino acids long. The V end was cut by 8 bases, the J end by 4 bases, with 20 bases between. The CDR3, as DNA: TGCGCCAGCGGACACAGGGAAGGGACCCTCACTGAAGCTTTCTTT. Translating it yields CASGHREGTLTEAFF.

This clone appeared a single time. The V and J genes are TRBV9 and TRBJ2-5; 9 bases map to TRBD2. The DNA end favors TRBJ2-7, so the J call may be wrong. Germline V lookup: CDR1 SGDLS, CDR2 YYNGEE. CDR3 size: 15 residues. The DNA of the CDR3 is TGTGCCAGCAGCACCGGACTAGCGCGTACCTACGAGCAGTACTTC. Translating it yields CASSTGLARTYEQYF.

This sequence joins TRBV6-1 and TRBJ2-2, with TRBD2 matching over 12 bases. The germline gives CDR1 MNHNS, CDR2 SASEGT. This CDR3 is built from 18 residues. J gave up 6 bases and V 1 base, and 9 bases lay outside the gene matches. The CDR3 nucleotides read TGTGCCAGCAGTGAAGTAAGACTAGCGGGAGTAATTGCCGGGGAGCTGTTTTTT. Its translation: CASSEVRLAGVIAGELFF.

This clone was seen a few times. The V and J genes are TRBV15 and TRBJ1-4; D remains ambiguous. Germline CDR1 LNHNV, CDR2 YYDKDF (reference sequence). The germline V and J ends were trimmed by 0 bases and 0 bases, with 8 bases remaining between them. The CDR3 loop spans 16 amino acids. The CDR3 DNA follows: TGTGCCACCAGCAGAGATAAGCCTGCAACTAATGAAAAACTGTTTTTT. Translated, it gives CATSRDKPATNEKLFF. The variable domain in full, completed from reference TRBV15 and TRBJ1-4, reads DAMVIQNPRYQVTQFGKPVTLSCSQTLNHNVMYWYQQKSSQAPKLLFHYYDKDFNNEADTPDNFQSRRPNTSFCFLDIRSPGLGDTAMYLCATSRDKPATNEKLFFGSGTQLSVL.

The chain uses TRBV6-5 and TRBJ1-2; 8 bases map to TRBD1. The J segment lost 7 bases and the V segment lost 2 bases, leaving 9 bases of the junction unmatched. Germline lookup yields CDR1 MNHEY and CDR2 SVGAGI. CDR3 size: 15 residues. The CDR3 sequence is CASSYSLDRVGGYTF. Written as DNA, the CDR3 is TGTGCCAGCAGTTACAGCCTGGACAGGGTCGGTGGCTACACCTTC.

The rearrangement uses TRBV28 and TRBJ2-3; 8 nucleotides align to TRBD2. The CDR3 spans 14 residues. The trim removed 3 bases at V and 6 bases at J, leaving 5 bases unmatched. Germline loops: CDR1 MDHEN, CDR2 SYDVKM. The CDR3, as DNA: TGTGCCAGCAGTTTGGGACTAGTCGCGGATACGCAGTATTTT. Protein: CASSLGLVADTQYF.

CDR3 DNA sequence: TGCGCCAGCAGCTTGGAGAGGGCGGGGGCCCCTCCGCATACGCAGTATTTT. This translates into CASSLERAGAPPHTQYF. The V gene is TRBV5-1, the J gene TRBJ2-3, with D possibly TRBD2 on 7 matching bases. Trimming pared 0 bases from V and 7 bases from J, leaving 21 bases between. The CDR3 contains 17 residues. Germline lookup yields CDR1 SGHRS and CDR2 YFSETQ.

This clone was seen a handful of times. The chain is built from TRBV4-1 and TRBJ2-7; possible D gene TRBD2, 7 bases. The CDR3 runs to 15 residues. Trimming cost V 1 base and J 3 bases, with 13 bases left between them. CDR1 and CDR2 from the germline V gene are MGHRA and YSYEKL. CDR3 residues: CASSQVGGRGYEQYF. The CDR3 DNA follows: TGCGCCAGCAGCCAAGTAGGGGGGAGGGGCTACGAGCAGTACTTC.

The V gene is TRBV9, the J gene TRBJ1-1, with 7 bases identical to TRBD1. The V and J ends lost 6 bases and 1 base, in that order; junction bases with no gene match: 6. This CDR3 has 14 amino acids. CDR1 and CDR2 (germline): SGDLS, YYNGEE. CDR3 DNA sequence: TGTGCCAGCACCTCGGGGACAGCGAACACTGAAGCTTTCTTT. It specifies CASTSGTANTEAFF. The full variable domain, rest sourced from reference TRBV9 and TRBJ1-1, is DSGVTQTPKHLITATGQRVTLRCSPRSGDLSVYWYQQSLDQGLQFLIQYYNGEERAKGNILERFSAQQFPDLHSELNLSSLELGDSALYFCASTSGTANTEAFFGQGTRLTVV.

J is TRBJ2-7 and V is TRBV30; 7 positions agree with TRBD2. Germline V gene data show CDR1 as GTSNPN and CDR2 as SVGIG (reference sequence). The CDR3 consists of 14 residues. Losses at the gene ends were 5 bases for V and 6 bases for J; bases not matched to a gene: 13. The CDR3 spells CAWGPGRAGREQYF. The CDR3 nucleotides read TGTGCCTGGGGACCCGGCCGAGCGGGGCGCGAGCAGTACTTC.

The V and J genes are TRBV5-1 and TRBJ2-5, with D maybe TRBD1 (5 bases). Trimming shortened V by 4 bases and J by 7 bases, and 20 bases separated the two germline ends. The CDR3 spans 15 residues. Per the germline V gene, CDR1 is SGHRS and CDR2 is YFSETQ. CDR3 DNA sequence: TGCGCCAGCAGCCCCGGACAAGGATACGGTGGGACCCAGTACTTC. Translated, it gives CASSPGQGYGGTQYF.

The table lists this clone with a few counts. The germline gene is not matched at one end of the junction; a read error may be the cause. The chain has TRBV7-7 and TRBJ2-3; D may be TRBD2 (6 bases). Germline V gene sequence: CDR1 SSHAT, CDR2 FNYEAQ (reference sequence). This CDR3 contains 16 residues. In DNA, the CDR3 is TGTGCTAGCAGCTTAGCTCTGGGACTGGGCACAGATACGCAGTATTTT. Residues: CASSLALGLGTDTQYF.

CDR3 in amino acids: CASSEEEAAAFF. The DNA for the CDR3 is TGTGCCAGCAGTGAAGAGGAGGCCGCAGCTTTCTTT. The V call is TRBV2, the J call TRBJ1-1; D remains ambiguous. The CDR3 runs 12 residues. Germline values: CDR1 SNHLY, CDR2 FYNNEI. V was trimmed by 1 base and J by 10 bases, leaving 10 bases between them.

This clone was seen a single time. The V call is TRBV11-3, the J call TRBJ2-3, with 9 bases identical to TRBD1. The V and J ends lost 6 bases and 3 bases, in that order; junction bases with no gene match: 7. Germline V CDR1 and CDR2: SGHNT, YENEEA. This CDR3 contains 15 residues. CDR3 DNA: TGTGCCAGCAGTCCGGGACAGGGCCTTACAGATACGCAGTATTTT. Translating gives CASSPGQGLTDTQYF.

The chain is built from TRBV4-3 and TRBJ2-5; TRBD2 aligns across 13 bases. V dropped 4 bases and J dropped 3; count of bases not matched to a gene: 5. The CDR3 length is 16 residues. Germline V CDR1 and CDR2: LGHNA, YSLEER. CDR3 nucleotide sequence: TGCGCCAGCAGCCCAGATGGACTAGCGGGAGAAGAGACCCAGTACTTC. Translation gives CASSPDGLAGEETQYF.

The chain has TRBV11-2 and TRBJ1-2; the D is unclear. This CDR3 spans 15 amino acids. V was clipped by 7 bases and J by 4 bases, with 19 bases between them. Germline assignment: CDR1 SGHAT and CDR2 FQNNGV. The CDR3 DNA follows: TGTGCCAGCAACTTCCTCCGACGAGGCACCTATGGCTACACCTTC. This gives the protein CASNFLRRGTYGYTF.

V gene TRBV5-8 combines with J gene TRBJ1-5; the D gene is possibly TRBD1 (6 bases). V was trimmed by 3 bases and J by 1 base, leaving 11 bases between them. The CDR3 length is 15 residues. The germline V gene has CDR1 SGHTS and CDR2 YDEGEE. The CDR3 loop is CASSSGTQSNQPQHF. The CDR3 DNA reads as TGTGCCAGCAGCTCCGGGACACAGAGCAATCAGCCCCAGCATTTT.

V is TRBV7-9 and J is TRBJ1-1; D remains unclear. The CDR3 contains 13 residues. CDR1 SEHNR and CDR2 FQNEAQ come from the germline V gene (reference sequence). The V end was cut by 5 bases, the J end by 1 base, with 8 bases between. In DNA form, the CDR3 reads TGTGCCAGCAGCCAATGGGCGAACACTGAAGCTTTCTTT. It translates to CASSQWANTEAFF.

The table lists this clone with a few counts. This chain joins TRBV6-5 and TRBJ1-1, with a possible D match to TRBD1 (6 bases). Germline V CDR1 and CDR2: MNHEY, SVGAGI. The CDR3 spans 15 residues. The V gene lost 3 bases and the J gene lost 3 bases, with 14 bases spanning the gap. The CDR3 spells CASSYQARGHTEAFF. CDR3 coding DNA: TGTGCCAGCAGTTATCAGGCCAGGGGCCACACTGAAGCTTTCTTT.

The chain employs TRBV25-1 and TRBJ2-5; 9 nucleotides align to TRBD1. This CDR3 comprises 17 residues. The V gene end was trimmed by 3 bases and the J gene end by 5 bases; junction bases not matched to a gene: 13. Germline V gene lookup returns CDR1 MGHDK and CDR2 SYGVNS. DNA for the CDR3: TGTGCCAGCAGTGACGTAACCGGGACAGGGAGCTGGGAGACCCAGTACTTC. It codes for CASSDVTGTGSWETQYF.